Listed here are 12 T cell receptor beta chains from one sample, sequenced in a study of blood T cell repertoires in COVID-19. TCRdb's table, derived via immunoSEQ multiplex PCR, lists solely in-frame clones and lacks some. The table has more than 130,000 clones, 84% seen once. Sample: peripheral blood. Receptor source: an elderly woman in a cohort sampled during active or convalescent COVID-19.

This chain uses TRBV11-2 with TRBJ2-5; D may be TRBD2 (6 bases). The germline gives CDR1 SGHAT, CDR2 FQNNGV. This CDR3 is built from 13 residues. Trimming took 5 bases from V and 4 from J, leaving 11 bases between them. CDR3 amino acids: CASSPGLSETQYF. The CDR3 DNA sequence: TGTGCCAGCAGCCCGGGACTTTCAGAGACCCAGTACTTC.

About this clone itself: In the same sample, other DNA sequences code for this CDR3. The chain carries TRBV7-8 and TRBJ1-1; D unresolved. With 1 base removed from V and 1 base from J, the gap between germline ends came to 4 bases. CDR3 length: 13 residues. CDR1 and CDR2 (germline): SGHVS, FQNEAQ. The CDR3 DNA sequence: TGTGCCAGCAGCTTAGGGAGGAACACTGAAGCTTTCTTT. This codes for CASSLGRNTEAFF.

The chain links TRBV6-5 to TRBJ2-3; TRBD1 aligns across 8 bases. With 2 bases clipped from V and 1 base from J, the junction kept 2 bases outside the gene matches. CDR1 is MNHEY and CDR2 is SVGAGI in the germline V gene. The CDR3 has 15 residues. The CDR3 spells CASSYPGQGTDTQYF. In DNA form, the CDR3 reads TGTGCCAGCAGTTACCCGGGACAGGGCACAGATACGCAGTATTTT.

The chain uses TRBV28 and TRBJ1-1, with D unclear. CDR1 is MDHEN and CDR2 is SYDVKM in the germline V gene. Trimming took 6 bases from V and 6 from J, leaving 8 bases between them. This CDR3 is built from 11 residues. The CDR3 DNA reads TGTGCCAGCAGGGGCTCTGCTGAAGCTTTCTTT. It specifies CASRGSAEAFF.

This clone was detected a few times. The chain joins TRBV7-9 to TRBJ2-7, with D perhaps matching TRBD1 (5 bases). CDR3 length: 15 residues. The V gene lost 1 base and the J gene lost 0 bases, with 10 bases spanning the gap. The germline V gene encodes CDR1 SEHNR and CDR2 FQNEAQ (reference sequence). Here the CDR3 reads CASSLGGPTSYEQYV. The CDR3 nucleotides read TGTGCCAGCAGCTTAGGGGGCCCCACCTCCTACGAGCAGTACGTC.

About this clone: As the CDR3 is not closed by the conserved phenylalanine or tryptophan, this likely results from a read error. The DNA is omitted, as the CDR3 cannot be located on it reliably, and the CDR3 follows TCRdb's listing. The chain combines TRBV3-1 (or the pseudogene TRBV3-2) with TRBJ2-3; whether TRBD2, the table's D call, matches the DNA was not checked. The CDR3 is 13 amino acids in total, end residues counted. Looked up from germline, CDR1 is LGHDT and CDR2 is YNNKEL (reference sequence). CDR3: CASSQLSGGGLSV.

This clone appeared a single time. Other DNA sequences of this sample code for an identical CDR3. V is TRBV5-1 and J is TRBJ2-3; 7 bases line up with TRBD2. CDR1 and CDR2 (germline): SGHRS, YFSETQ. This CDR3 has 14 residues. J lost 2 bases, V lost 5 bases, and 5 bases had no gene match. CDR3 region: CASSLSGDTDTQYF. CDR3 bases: TGCGCCAGCAGTCTCAGCGGGGACACAGATACGCAGTATTTT.

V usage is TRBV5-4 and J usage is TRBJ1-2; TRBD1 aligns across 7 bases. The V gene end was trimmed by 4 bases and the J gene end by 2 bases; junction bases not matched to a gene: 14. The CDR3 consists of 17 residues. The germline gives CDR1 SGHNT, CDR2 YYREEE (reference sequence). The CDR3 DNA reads TGTGCCAGCAGCCCCGGAGGACAGGTCGGGTACAACTATGGCTACACCTTC. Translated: CASSPGGQVGYNYGYTF.

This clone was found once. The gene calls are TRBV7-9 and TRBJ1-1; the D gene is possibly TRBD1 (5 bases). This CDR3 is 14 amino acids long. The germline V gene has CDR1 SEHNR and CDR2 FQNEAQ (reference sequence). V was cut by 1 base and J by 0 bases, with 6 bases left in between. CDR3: CASSLEGMNTEAFF. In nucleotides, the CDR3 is TGTGCCAGCAGCTTAGAGGGGATGAACACTGAAGCTTTCTTT.

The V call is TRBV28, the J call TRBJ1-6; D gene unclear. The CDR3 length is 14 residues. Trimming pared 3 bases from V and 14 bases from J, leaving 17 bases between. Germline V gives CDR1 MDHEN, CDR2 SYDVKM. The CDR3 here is CASSFKQTLPSLHF. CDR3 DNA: TGTGCCAGCAGTTTTAAGCAGACTCTCCCATCCCTCCACTTT.

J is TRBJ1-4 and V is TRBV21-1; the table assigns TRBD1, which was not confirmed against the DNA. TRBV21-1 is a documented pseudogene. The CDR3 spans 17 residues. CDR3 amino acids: CASRERILRGSKEKLFF. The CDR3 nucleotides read TGTGCCAGCAGAGAAAGAATCCTCAGGGGGTCTAAGGAAAAACTGTTTTTT.

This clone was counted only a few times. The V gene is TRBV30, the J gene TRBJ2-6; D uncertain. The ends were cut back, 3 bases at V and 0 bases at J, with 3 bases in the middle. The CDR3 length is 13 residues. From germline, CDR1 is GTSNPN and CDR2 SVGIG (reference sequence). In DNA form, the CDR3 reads TGTGCCTGGAGCAGCTCTGGGGCCAACGTCCTGACTTTC. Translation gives CAWSSSGANVLTF.